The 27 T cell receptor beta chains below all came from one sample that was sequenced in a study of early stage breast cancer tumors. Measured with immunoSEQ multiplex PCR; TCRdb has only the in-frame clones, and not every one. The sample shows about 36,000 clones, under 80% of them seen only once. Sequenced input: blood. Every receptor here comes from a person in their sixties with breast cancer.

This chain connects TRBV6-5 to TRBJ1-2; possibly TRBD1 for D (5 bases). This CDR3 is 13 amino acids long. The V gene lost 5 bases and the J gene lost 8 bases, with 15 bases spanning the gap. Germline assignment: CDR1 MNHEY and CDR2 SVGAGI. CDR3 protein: CASSGTPGRGYTF. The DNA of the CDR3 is TGTGCCAGCAGTGGGACCCCCGGGAGGGGCTACACCTTC.

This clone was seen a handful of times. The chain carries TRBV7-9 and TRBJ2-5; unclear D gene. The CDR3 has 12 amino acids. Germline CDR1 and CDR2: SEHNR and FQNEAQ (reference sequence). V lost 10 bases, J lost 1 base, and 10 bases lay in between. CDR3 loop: CATKQPQETQYF. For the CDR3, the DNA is TGTGCCACCAAACAGCCCCAAGAGACCCAGTACTTC.

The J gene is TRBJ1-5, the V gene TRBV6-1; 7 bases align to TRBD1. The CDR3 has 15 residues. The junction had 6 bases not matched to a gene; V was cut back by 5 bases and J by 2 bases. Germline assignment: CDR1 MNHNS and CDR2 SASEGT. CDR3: CASSPRGGGNQPQHF. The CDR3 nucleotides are TGTGCCAGCAGTCCCAGGGGGGGAGGCAATCAGCCCCAGCATTTT.

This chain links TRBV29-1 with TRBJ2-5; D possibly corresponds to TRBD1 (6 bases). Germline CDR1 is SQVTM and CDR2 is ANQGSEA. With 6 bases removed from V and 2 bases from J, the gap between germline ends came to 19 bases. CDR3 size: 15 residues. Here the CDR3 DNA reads TGCAGCGTCGAACCGTCACAGGGTCTTCAAGAGACCCAGTACTTC. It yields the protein CSVEPSQGLQETQYF.

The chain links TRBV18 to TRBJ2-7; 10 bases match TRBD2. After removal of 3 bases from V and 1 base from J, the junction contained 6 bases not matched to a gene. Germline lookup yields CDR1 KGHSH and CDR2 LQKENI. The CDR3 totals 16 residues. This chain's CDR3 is CASSPTRTSGSYEQYF. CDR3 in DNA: TGTGCCAGCTCACCTACTCGGACTAGCGGATCCTACGAGCAGTACTTC.

The CDR3 nucleotides are TGTGCCAGCAGTGAATGGTCCGGGACAGGGGGATACGAGCAGTACTTC. It translates to CASSEWSGTGGYEQYF. The chain joins TRBV25-1 to TRBJ2-7; 11 bases agree with TRBD1. The CDR3 loop spans 16 amino acids. Germline CDR1 and CDR2: MGHDK and SYGVNS. J gave up 4 bases and V 1 base, and 6 bases lay outside the gene matches.

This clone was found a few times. The CDR3 DNA reads as TGTGCCAGCAGCTTAGTATCGGGTCGGGAGCAGTTCTTC. This translates into CASSLVSGREQFF. The gene calls are TRBV7-6 and TRBJ2-1; D gene unclear. There are 13 residues in the CDR3. With 1 base removed from V and 10 bases from J, the gap between germline ends came to 11 bases. Germline V gene lookup returns CDR1 SGHVS and CDR2 FNYEAQ.

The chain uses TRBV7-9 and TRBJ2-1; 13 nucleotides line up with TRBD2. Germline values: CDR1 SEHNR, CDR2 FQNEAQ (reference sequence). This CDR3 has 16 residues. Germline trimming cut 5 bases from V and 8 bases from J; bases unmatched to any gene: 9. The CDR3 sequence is CASSPYTSGRAHEQFF. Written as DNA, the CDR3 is TGTGCCAGCAGCCCCTACACTAGCGGGAGGGCCCATGAGCAGTTCTTC. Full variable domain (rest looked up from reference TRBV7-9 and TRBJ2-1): DTGVSQNPRHKITKRGQNVTFRCDPISEHNRLYWYRQTLGQGPEFLTYFQNEAQLEKSRLLSDRFSAERPKGSFSTLEIQRTEQGDSAMYLCASSPYTSGRAHEQFFGPGTRLTVL.

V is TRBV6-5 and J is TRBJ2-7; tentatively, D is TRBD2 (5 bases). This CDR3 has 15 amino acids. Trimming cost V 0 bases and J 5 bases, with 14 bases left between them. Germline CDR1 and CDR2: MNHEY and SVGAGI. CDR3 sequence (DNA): TGTGCCAGCAGTTACTCGAGGAGCGGTCGAGACGAGCAGTACTTC. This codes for CASSYSRSGRDEQYF.

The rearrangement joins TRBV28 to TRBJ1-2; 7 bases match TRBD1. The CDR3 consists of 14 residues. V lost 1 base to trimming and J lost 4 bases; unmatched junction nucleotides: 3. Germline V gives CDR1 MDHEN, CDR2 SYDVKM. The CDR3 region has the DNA TGTGCCAGCAGTTTATACAGGGGTAGCTATGGCTACACCTTC. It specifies CASSLYRGSYGYTF.

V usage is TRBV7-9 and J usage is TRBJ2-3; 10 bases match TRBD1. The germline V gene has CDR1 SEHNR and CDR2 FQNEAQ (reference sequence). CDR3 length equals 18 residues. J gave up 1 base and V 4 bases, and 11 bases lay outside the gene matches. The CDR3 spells CASSSDRDRGRGTDTQYF. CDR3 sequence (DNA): TGTGCCAGCAGCTCAGACCGGGACAGGGGTCGTGGCACAGATACGCAGTATTTT.

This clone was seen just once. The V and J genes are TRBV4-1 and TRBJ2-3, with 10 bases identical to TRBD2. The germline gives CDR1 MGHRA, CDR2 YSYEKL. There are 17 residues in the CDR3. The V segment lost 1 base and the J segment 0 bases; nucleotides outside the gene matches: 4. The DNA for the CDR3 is TGCGCCAGCAGCCAAGGGAGCGGGGGGGTTAGCACAGATACGCAGTATTTT. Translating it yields CASSQGSGGVSTDTQYF.

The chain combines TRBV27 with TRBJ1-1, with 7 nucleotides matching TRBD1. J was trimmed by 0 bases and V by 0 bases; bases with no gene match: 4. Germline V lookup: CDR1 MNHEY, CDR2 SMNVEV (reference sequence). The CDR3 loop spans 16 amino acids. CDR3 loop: CASSLSGTEVNTEAFF. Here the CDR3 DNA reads TGTGCCAGCAGTTTATCGGGGACAGAAGTGAACACTGAAGCTTTCTTT.

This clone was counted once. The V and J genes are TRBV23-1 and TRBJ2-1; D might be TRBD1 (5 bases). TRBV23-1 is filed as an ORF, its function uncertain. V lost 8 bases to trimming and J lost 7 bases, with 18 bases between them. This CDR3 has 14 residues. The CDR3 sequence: CASVSSATGNEQFF. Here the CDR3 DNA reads TGCGCCAGCGTAAGCTCGGCCACAGGAAATGAGCAGTTCTTC.

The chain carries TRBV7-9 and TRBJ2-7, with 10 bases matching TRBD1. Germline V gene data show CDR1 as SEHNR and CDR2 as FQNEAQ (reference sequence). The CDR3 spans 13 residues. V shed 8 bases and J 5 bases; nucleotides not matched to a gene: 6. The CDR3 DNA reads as TGTGCCAGCCGGGGACAGGGGTTCCACGAGCAGTACTTC. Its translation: CASRGQGFHEQYF.

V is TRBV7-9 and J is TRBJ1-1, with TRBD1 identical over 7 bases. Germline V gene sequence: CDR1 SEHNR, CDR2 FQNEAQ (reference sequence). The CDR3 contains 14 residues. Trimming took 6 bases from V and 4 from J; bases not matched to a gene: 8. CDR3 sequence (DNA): TGTGCCAGCAGTTTGACAGGGACGGGCACTGAAGCTTTCTTT. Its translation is CASSLTGTGTEAFF.

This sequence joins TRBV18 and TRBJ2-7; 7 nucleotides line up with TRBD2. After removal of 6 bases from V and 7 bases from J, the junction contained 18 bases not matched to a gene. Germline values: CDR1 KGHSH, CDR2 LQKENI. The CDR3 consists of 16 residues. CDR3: CASSPGGGRGMREQYF. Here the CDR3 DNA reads TGTGCCAGCTCCCCTGGGGGAGGGAGAGGAATGCGGGAGCAGTACTTC.

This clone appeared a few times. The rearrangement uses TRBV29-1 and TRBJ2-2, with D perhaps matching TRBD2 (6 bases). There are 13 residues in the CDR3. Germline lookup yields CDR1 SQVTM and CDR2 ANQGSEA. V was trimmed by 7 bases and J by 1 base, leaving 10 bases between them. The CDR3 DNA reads TGCAGCGCGGGAGCGGGGAACACCGGGGAGCTGTTTTTT. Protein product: CSAGAGNTGELFF.

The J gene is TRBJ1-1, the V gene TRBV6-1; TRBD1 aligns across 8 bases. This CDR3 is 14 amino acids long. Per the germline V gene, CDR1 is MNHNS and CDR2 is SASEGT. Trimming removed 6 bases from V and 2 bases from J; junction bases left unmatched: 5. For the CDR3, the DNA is TGTGCCAGCAGGGTCGGACAGGGCAACACTGAAGCTTTCTTT. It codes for CASRVGQGNTEAFF.

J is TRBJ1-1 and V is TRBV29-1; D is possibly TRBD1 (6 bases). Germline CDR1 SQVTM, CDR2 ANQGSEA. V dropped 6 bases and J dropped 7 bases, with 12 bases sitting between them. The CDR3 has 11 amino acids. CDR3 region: CSVERTDEAFF. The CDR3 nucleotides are TGCAGCGTCGAAAGGACAGATGAAGCTTTCTTT.

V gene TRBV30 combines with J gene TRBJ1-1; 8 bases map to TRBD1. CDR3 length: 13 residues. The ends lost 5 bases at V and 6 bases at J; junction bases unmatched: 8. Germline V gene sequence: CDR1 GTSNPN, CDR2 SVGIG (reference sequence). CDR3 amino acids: CAWDRTGSPEAFF. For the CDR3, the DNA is TGTGCCTGGGATCGGACAGGGAGTCCTGAAGCTTTCTTT.

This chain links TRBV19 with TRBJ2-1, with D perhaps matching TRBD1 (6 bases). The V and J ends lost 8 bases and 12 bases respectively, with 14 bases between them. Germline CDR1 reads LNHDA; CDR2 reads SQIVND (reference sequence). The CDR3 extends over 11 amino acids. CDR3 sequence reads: CASGVGGRQFF. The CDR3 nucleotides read TGTGCCAGTGGAGTAGGGGGAAGGCAGTTCTTC.

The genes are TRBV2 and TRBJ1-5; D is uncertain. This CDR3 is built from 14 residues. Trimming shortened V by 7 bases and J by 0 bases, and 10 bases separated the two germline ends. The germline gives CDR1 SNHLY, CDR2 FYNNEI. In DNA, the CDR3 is TGTGCCAGCAACGAGGAGTATAGCAATCAGCCCCAGCATTTT. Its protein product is CASNEEYSNQPQHF.

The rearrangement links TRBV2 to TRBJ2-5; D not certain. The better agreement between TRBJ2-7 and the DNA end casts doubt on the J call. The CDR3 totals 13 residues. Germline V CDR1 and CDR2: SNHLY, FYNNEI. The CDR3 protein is CASRPTDTYEQYF. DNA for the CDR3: TGTGCCAGCAGGCCGACCGACACCTACGAGCAGTACTTC.

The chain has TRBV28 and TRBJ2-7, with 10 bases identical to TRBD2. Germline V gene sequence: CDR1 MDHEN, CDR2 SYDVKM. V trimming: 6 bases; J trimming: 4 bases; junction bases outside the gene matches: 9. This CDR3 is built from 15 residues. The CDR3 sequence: CASSPPLAGVYEQYF. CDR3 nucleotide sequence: TGTGCCAGCAGCCCCCCGCTAGCGGGAGTGTACGAGCAGTACTTC.

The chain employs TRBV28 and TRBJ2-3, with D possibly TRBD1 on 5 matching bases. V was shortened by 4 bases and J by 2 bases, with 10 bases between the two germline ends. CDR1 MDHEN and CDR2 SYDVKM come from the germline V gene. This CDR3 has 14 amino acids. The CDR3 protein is CASSSPRDTDTQYF. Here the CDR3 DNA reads TGTGCCAGCAGTTCCCCCAGGGACACAGATACGCAGTATTTT.

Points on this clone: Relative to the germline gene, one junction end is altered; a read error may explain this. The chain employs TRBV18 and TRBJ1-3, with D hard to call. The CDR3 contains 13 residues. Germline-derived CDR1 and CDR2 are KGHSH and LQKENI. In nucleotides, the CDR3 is TGTGCAAGCTCACGGGGCTCTGGAAACACCATATATTTT. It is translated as CASSRGSGNTIYF.